A single TCR beta chain is shown here with its context. The antigen is unknown. The assay was immunoSEQ multiplex PCR, and TCRdb's table has in-frame clones only and misses some. Altogether about 100,000 clones are present, about 89% being singletons, with the ten largest covering 4% to 4.5%. The entry originates in a study of T cell responses to AZD1222 COVID-19 vaccine. With 5 bases removed from V and 5 bases from J, the gap between germline ends came to 16 bases. Germline V gene sequence: CDR1 SGHNT, CDR2 YYREEE (reference sequence). The CDR3 totals 14 residues. Study-wide results and limits: Unmutated regions of variants are reportedly targeted by nearly half of spike-specific TCRs. Samples come after the peak T cell response, not at day 14. There were mostly white British donors and more females than males, and clonal diversity was possibly underestimated. Recipients of two AZD1222 doses showed rising Spike-specific TCR breadth and depth.

The TCR comes from an adult in good health. The V and J genes are TRBV5-4 and TRBJ1-1, with D possibly matching TRBD1 (6 bases). This sample comprised peripheral blood, obtained on day 0 of MenACWY control vaccination. DNA for the CDR3: TGTGCCAGCAGAGGGGCAGGGGAGTGGACTGAAGCTTTCTTT. Protein sequence: CASRGAGEWTEAFF.